These 2 T cell receptor beta chains were sequenced from one sample in a study of monozygotic twins with inflammatory bowel disease. TCRdb reanalyzed the 5' RACE reads and collapses them to one entry per CDR3 protein, without DNA. Recorded for this sample: more than 350,000 distinct CDR3 sequences. Material for sequencing was blood. The receptors were sampled from a human donor with ulcerative colitis or Crohn's disease, or a healthy co-twin of an affected twin (not recorded which).

This chain uses TRBV9 with TRBJ2-5; checking the TCRdb D call of TRBD1 is not possible without DNA. Germline V CDR1 and CDR2: SGDLS, YYNGEE. The CDR3 covers 15 residues. The CDR3 protein is CASSPWDRGGETQYF.

The V gene is TRBV5-1, the J gene TRBJ2-5; there is no DNA to check the TCRdb D call of TRBD2. The CDR3 is made up of 15 amino acids. The germline CDR1 and CDR2 sequences are SGHRS and YFSETQ. The chain's CDR3 is CASSFYSGDEETQYF. Filled out from reference TRBV5-1 and TRBJ2-5, the complete variable domain reads KAGVTQTPRYLIKTRGQQVTLSCSPISGHRSVSWYQQTPGQGLQFLFEYFSETQRNKGNFPGRFSGRQFSNSRSEMNVSTLELGDSALYLCASSFYSGDEETQYFGPGTRLLVL.